These 14 T cell receptor beta chains originate from one sample sequenced in a study of metastatic and nonmetastatic thyroid tumors. All patients reached thyroid surgery having received no treatment beforehand. Via MiXCR, TCRdb re-called the PCR reads. The data hold over 14,000 clones, with roughly a quarter observed a single time. Specimen: tumor tissue. The receptors originated from a female donor with papillary thyroid cancer or a benign thyroid nodule (not recorded which). Some clones in this sample may be carry-over from other donors' samples.

This clone was seen a handful of times. Written as DNA, the CDR3 is TGTGCCACCAGCATAATGGGCGGGGGGTCCTACGAGCAGTACTTC. Its translation is CATSIMGGGSYEQYF. V usage is TRBV15 and J usage is TRBJ2-7; 8 bases agree with TRBD2. V trimming: 4 bases; J trimming: 1 base; junction bases outside the gene matches: 6. Per germline, CDR1 LNHNV and CDR2 YYDKDF (reference sequence). The CDR3 has 15 amino acids. The full variable domain, in which reference TRBV15 and TRBJ2-7 provide the parts outside the CDR3, is DAMVIQNPRYQVTQFGKPVTLSCSQTLNHNVMYWYQQKSSQAPKLLFHYYDKDFNNEADTPDNFQSRRPNTSFCFLDIRSPGLGDTAMYLCATSIMGGGSYEQYFGPGTRLTVT.

This clone was observed many times. The CDR3 DNA reads as TGTGCCTGGAGTCGAGTGGGCAGGGACTGGAATGAGCAGTTCTTC. This sequence encodes CAWSRVGRDWNEQFF. The rearrangement joins TRBV30 to TRBJ2-1; D is perhaps TRBD2 (6 bases). Per germline, CDR1 GTSNPN and CDR2 SVGIG (reference sequence). CDR3 size: 15 residues. V shed 2 bases and J shed 7 bases, with 18 bases lying between them.

V usage is TRBV18 and J usage is TRBJ2-2, with TRBD2 as a possible D gene (5 bases). Germline-derived CDR1 and CDR2 are KGHSH and LQKENI. V lost 3 bases and J lost 8, with 7 bases in between. The CDR3 runs 12 residues. The CDR3 reads CASSPGEGELFF. The CDR3 DNA sequence: TGTGCCAGCTCACCGGGAGAGGGGGAGCTGTTTTTT. Variable domain in full (rest from reference TRBV18 and TRBJ2-2): NAGVMQNPRHLVRRRGQEARLRCSPMKGHSHVYWYRQLPEEGLKFMVYLQKENIIDESGMPKERFSAEFPKEGPSILRIQQVVRGDSAAYFCASSPGEGELFFGEGSRLTVL.

At least ten counts were recorded for this clone. The chain recombines TRBV10-2 with TRBJ2-3; TRBD2 matches at 8 bases. The CDR3 totals 15 residues. In germline, CDR1 is WSHSY, CDR2 SAAADI. V was clipped by 7 bases and J by 4 bases; unmatched bases: 10. The CDR3 spells CASTLSGSVADTQYF. The CDR3 coding sequence is TGCGCCAGCACCCTCAGCGGGAGTGTTGCAGATACGCAGTATTTT.

In regard to this clone: One end of the junction varies from germline; a read error may be responsible. The chain is built from TRBV5-6 and TRBJ2-1, with 8 bases identical to TRBD2. Germline V gene data show CDR1 as SGHDT and CDR2 as YYEEEE. This CDR3 comprises 14 residues. CDR3 sequence (DNA): TGTGCCAGCAACTTGGTCGGGACTAGCAATGAGCAGTTCTTC. Translation gives CASNLVGTSNEQFF. Full variable domain (rest looked up from reference TRBV5-6 and TRBJ2-1): DAGVTQSPTHLIKTRGQQVTLRCSPKSGHDTVSWYQQALGQGPQFIFQYYEEEERQRGNFPDRFSGHQFPNYSSELNVNALLLGDSALYLCASNLVGTSNEQFFGPGTRLTVL.

Concerning this clone itself: Because the CDR3 is missing its conserved closing phenylalanine or tryptophan, this is likely a read error. CDR3 sequence: CSAWTGGYEQYL. The CDR3 DNA is TGCAGTGCTTGGACAGGGGGCTACGAGCAGTACCTC. The chain has TRBV20-1 and TRBJ2-7; 10 bases align to TRBD1. The V gene end was trimmed by 5 bases and the J gene end by 3 bases; junction bases not matched to a gene: 1. This CDR3 is 12 amino acids long. Germline CDR1 DFQATT, CDR2 SNEGSKA (reference sequence).

In its sample, this clone was seen once. The V call is TRBV14, the J call TRBJ2-1; 13 bases map to TRBD2. J gave up 7 bases and V 4 bases, and 7 bases lay outside the gene matches. This CDR3 spans 16 amino acids. Germline V gene lookup returns CDR1 SGHDN and CDR2 FVKESK. CDR3 loop: CASSPLLAGGPNEQFF. CDR3 coding DNA: TGTGCCAGCAGCCCCCTACTAGCGGGAGGGCCTAATGAGCAGTTCTTC. Using reference TRBV14 and TRBJ2-1 for the parts outside the CDR3, the full variable domain is EAGVTQFPSHSVIEKGQTVTLRCDPISGHDNLYWYRRVMGKEIKFLLHFVKESKQDESGMPNNRFLAERTGGTYSTLKVQPAELEDSGVYFCASSPLLAGGPNEQFFGPGTRLTVL.

In its sample, this clone ranks as medium-sized (0.01 to 0.1%). The CDR3 region has the DNA TGTGCCTGGACCCCTGGGACAGGGGATTACGAGCAGTACTTC. This codes for CAWTPGTGDYEQYF. The chain is built from TRBV30 and TRBJ2-7; 10 bases are a match to TRBD1. From germline, CDR1 is GTSNPN and CDR2 SVGIG (reference sequence). Trimming cost V 4 bases and J 4 bases; bases outside gene matches: 7. The CDR3 extends over 14 amino acids.

This clone is judged medium-sized (0.01 to 0.1%). This chain uses TRBV10-1 with TRBJ1-1; 7 nucleotides match TRBD1. Germline trimming cut 0 bases from V and 6 bases from J; bases unmatched to any gene: 7. Germline CDR1 is WNHNN and CDR2 is SYGVQD (reference sequence). CDR3 length equals 15 residues. The CDR3 sequence is CASSESTGSPPEAFF. The CDR3 DNA reads TGCGCCAGCAGTGAGTCGACAGGGAGCCCCCCTGAAGCTTTCTTT.

The table lists this clone with many counts. The rearrangement uses TRBV7-2 and TRBJ2-1; 7 positions agree with TRBD2. V lost 1 base to trimming and J lost 3 bases; unmatched junction nucleotides: 3. This CDR3 comprises 15 residues. CDR1 and CDR2 from the germline V gene are SGHTA and FQGNSA. The DNA for the CDR3 is TGTGCCAGCAGCTTAGAGGGAGGGTTCTACAATGAGCAGTTCTTC. Protein: CASSLEGGFYNEQFF.

Ten or more counts support this clone. The sample carries other DNA sequences with the same CDR3. The chain employs TRBV20-1 and TRBJ2-2, with D possibly TRBD1 on 5 matching bases. Germline CDR1 reads DFQATT; CDR2 reads SNEGSKA (reference sequence). Trimming took 6 bases from V and 1 from J, leaving 12 bases between them. CDR3 length: 14 residues. Here the CDR3 DNA reads TGCAGTGCACTCAGGGCAGGGAACACCGGGGAGCTGTTTTTT. Its translation: CSALRAGNTGELFF.

By sample fraction, this clone is medium-sized. A much bigger clone sits one base away, suggesting this may be a read error. V gene TRBV6-6 combines with J gene TRBJ2-7; 7 bases match TRBD2. Germline assignment: CDR1 MNHNY and CDR2 SVGAGI (reference sequence). Germline trimming cut 2 bases from V and 5 bases from J; bases unmatched to any gene: 9. The CDR3 loop spans 15 amino acids. CDR3 sequence: CASSYVLGGKNEQYF. The CDR3 bases are TGTGCCAGCAGTTACGTATTGGGAGGGAAAAACGAGCAGTACTTC.

This clone was observed a handful of times. The V and J genes are TRBV6-4 and TRBJ2-2; the match to TRBD2 covers 9 bases. CDR3 length equals 15 residues. Per the germline V gene, CDR1 is MRHNA and CDR2 is SNTAGT. With 2 bases clipped from V and 4 bases from J, the junction kept 2 bases outside the gene matches. The CDR3 loop is CASSDGSGGTGELFF. The CDR3 nucleotides read TGTGCCAGCAGTGACGGTAGCGGGGGCACCGGGGAGCTGTTTTTT.

There are a few counts of this clone. The chain combines TRBV6-2 or TRBV6-3 with TRBJ2-7; D gene uncertain. The V gene's germline CDR1 is MNHEY and CDR2 SVGEGT. With 7 bases removed from V and 2 bases from J, the gap between germline ends came to 12 bases. The CDR3 spans 13 residues. The CDR3 bases are TGTGCCAGCACAAGAACGAACACCTACGAGCAGTACTTC. Its protein is CASTRTNTYEQYF.